The next 19 T cell receptor beta chains were all read from a single sample in a study of blood T cell repertoires in COVID-19. Libraries were prepared by immunoSEQ multiplex PCR; TCRdb keeps only in-frame clonotypes and omits some of them. The data show approximately 100,000 clones, around 86% seen once. Sequenced material: peripheral blood. These receptors came from a woman aged 80 or older with active or convalescent COVID-19.

The V call is TRBV3-1 (or the pseudogene TRBV3-2), the J call TRBJ2-5, with 9 bases matching TRBD1. This CDR3 contains 15 residues. Germline CDR1 is LGHDT and CDR2 is YNNKEL (reference sequence). The V segment lost 2 bases and the J segment 3 bases; nucleotides outside the gene matches: 4. The CDR3 DNA is TGTGCCAGCAGCCAACTCCGGACAGGGGAAGAGACCCAGTACTTC. Translation gives CASSQLRTGEETQYF.

The rearrangement links TRBV3-1 (or the pseudogene TRBV3-2) to TRBJ1-5; D call uncertain. The V gene lost 5 bases and the J gene lost 2 bases, with 7 bases spanning the gap. The CDR3 spans 13 residues. Per the germline V gene, CDR1 is LGHDT and CDR2 is YNNKEL (reference sequence). CDR3 DNA: TGTGCCAGCAGCGAGGGTGGCAATCAGCCCCAGCATTTT. It encodes CASSEGGNQPQHF.

The rearrangement joins TRBV19 to TRBJ1-5; D gene uncertain. CDR1 and CDR2 from the germline V gene are LNHDA and SQIVND (reference sequence). Trimming took 3 bases from V and 5 from J, leaving 5 bases between them. This CDR3 has 12 residues. Here the CDR3 DNA reads TGTGCCAGTAGTATTGCGGATCAGCCCCAGCATTTT. Its protein product is CASSIADQPQHF.

This clone was picked up one time. This rearrangement joins TRBV5-1 to TRBJ2-2; D is undetermined. V shed 6 bases and J shed 4 bases, with 19 bases lying between them. The CDR3 runs 16 residues. The germline gives CDR1 SGHRS, CDR2 YFSETQ. CDR3 residues: CASTVMGHSRTGELFF. CDR3 coding DNA: TGCGCCAGCACCGTTATGGGTCACAGTCGCACCGGGGAGCTGTTTTTT.

V usage is TRBV18 and J usage is TRBJ2-3; 8 positions match TRBD2. V shed 3 bases, J shed 1 base, and the junction held 0 bases outside the gene matches. This CDR3 has 14 residues. CDR1 and CDR2 (germline): KGHSH, LQKENI. CDR3 nucleotides: TGTGCCAGCTCACCTAGCGGGGGCACAGATACGCAGTATTTT. Translation gives CASSPSGGTDTQYF.

The chain has TRBV5-1 and TRBJ1-2; D is perhaps TRBD1 (5 bases). The CDR3 loop spans 12 amino acids. V lost 7 bases, J lost 3 bases, and 10 bases lay in between. Germline V gene lookup returns CDR1 SGHRS and CDR2 YFSETQ. DNA of the CDR3: TGCGCCAGCGGGGGGGAACACTATGGCTACACCTTC. The encoded protein is CASGGEHYGYTF.

The J gene is TRBJ2-2, the V gene TRBV11-2; D uncertain. V gave up 1 base and J gave up 2 bases, with 5 bases separating them. Germline V lookup: CDR1 SGHAT, CDR2 FQNNGV. This CDR3 contains 14 residues. In DNA, the CDR3 is TGTGCCAGCAGCTTAGGTCTAAACACCGGGGAGCTGTTTTTT. Residues: CASSLGLNTGELFF.

The CDR3 reads CASSRAPLDTQYF. The CDR3 DNA reads as TGTGCCAGTAGTAGGGCCCCCCTAGATACGCAGTATTTT. This chain uses TRBV19 with TRBJ2-3; D is unclear. V lost 4 bases to trimming and J lost 5 bases, with 10 bases between them. CDR1 and CDR2 from the germline V gene are LNHDA and SQIVND (reference sequence). The CDR3 runs 13 residues.

CDR3 nucleotide sequence: TGTGCCAGCAGCCCTCGACAGGGGAGAGGTTCGGTTGAAAAACTGTTTTTT. Translating it yields CASSPRQGRGSVEKLFF. The chain carries TRBV7-9 and TRBJ1-4, with 8 bases matching TRBD1. The CDR3 is made up of 17 amino acids. Germline V CDR1 and CDR2: SEHNR, FQNEAQ (reference sequence). V shed 5 bases and J 7 bases; nucleotides not matched to a gene: 15.

The gene calls are TRBV9 and TRBJ1-3; 9 positions match TRBD1. The CDR3 is 16 amino acids. V was pared by 4 bases and J by 0 bases, with 5 bases of the junction left unmatched. The germline gives CDR1 SGDLS, CDR2 YYNGEE. CDR3 coding DNA: TGTGCCAGCAGCACCGGGACAGGGTACTCTGGAAACACCATATATTTT. Amino acid sequence: CASSTGTGYSGNTIYF.

The chain couples TRBV4-3 to TRBJ1-2, with D hard to call. The germline CDR1 and CDR2 sequences are LGHNA and YSLEER. The CDR3 has 15 amino acids. V was cut by 2 bases and J by 4 bases, with 14 bases left in between. The CDR3 loop is CASSQIKGSFYGYTF. DNA for the CDR3: TGCGCCAGCAGCCAAATCAAAGGGAGCTTCTATGGCTACACCTTC.

The chain is built from TRBV28 and TRBJ2-6; no reliable D call. With 1 base removed from V and 0 bases from J, the gap between germline ends came to 10 bases. CDR3 length: 17 residues. Germline assignment: CDR1 MDHEN and CDR2 SYDVKM. The CDR3 DNA sequence: TGTGCCAGCAGTTTATTCGCAGGCGACTCTGGGGCCAACGTCCTGACTTTC. Translated: CASSLFAGDSGANVLTF. The whole variable domain, filled in from reference TRBV28 and TRBJ2-6, reads DVKVTQSSRYLVKRTGEKVFLECVQDMDHENMFWYRQDPGLGLRLIYFSYDVKMKEKGDIPEGYSVSREKKERFSLILESASTNQTSMYLCASSLFAGDSGANVLTFGAGSRLTVL.

The V and J genes are TRBV4-1 and TRBJ2-7; possible D gene TRBD2, 7 bases. Germline V gene lookup returns CDR1 MGHRA and CDR2 YSYEKL. CDR3 length: 14 amino acids. Trimming stripped 6 bases from V and 6 bases from J, with 18 bases between. CDR3 residues: CASSSRGGVGEQYF. As DNA, the CDR3 is TGCGCCAGCAGTTCAAGGGGGGGGGTCGGCGAGCAGTACTTC.

This rearrangement joins TRBV27 to TRBJ1-2, with 7 positions matching TRBD1. V lost 4 bases, J lost 5 bases, and 10 bases stayed unmatched. CDR1 and CDR2 (germline): MNHEY, SMNVEV (reference sequence). The CDR3 is 15 residues long. The CDR3: CASSSHRGLDYGYTF. The DNA for the CDR3 is TGTGCCAGCAGTTCACACAGGGGTTTGGATTATGGCTACACCTTC.

V is TRBV18 and J is TRBJ1-2; D is unclear. The germline CDR1 and CDR2 sequences are KGHSH and LQKENI. The V gene lost 1 base and the J gene lost 1 base, with 10 bases spanning the gap. The CDR3 has 15 residues. The CDR3 sequence is CASSPQGLHNYGYTF. The CDR3 DNA reads TGTGCCAGCTCACCACAAGGACTTCATAACTATGGCTACACCTTC.

In its sample, this clone was seen a few times. This CDR3 is CASSMGQGAGANEKLFF. As DNA, the CDR3 is TGTGCCAGCAGCATGGGACAGGGGGCCGGAGCTAATGAAAAACTGTTTTTT. V gene TRBV7-8 combines with J gene TRBJ1-4; 12 bases match TRBD1. CDR3 size: 17 residues. The J segment lost 3 bases and the V segment lost 5 bases, leaving 7 bases of the junction unmatched. Germline V gene data show CDR1 as SGHVS and CDR2 as FQNEAQ.

The chain has TRBV28 and TRBJ1-6, with D unclear. V was clipped by 3 bases and J by 9 bases, with 15 bases between them. CDR3 length equals 15 residues. Germline CDR1 MDHEN, CDR2 SYDVKM. DNA of the CDR3: TGTGCCAGCAGTTTTATCCCCCAGGCGGGTTCACCCCTCCACTTT. It is translated as CASSFIPQAGSPLHF.

The V gene is TRBV7-2, the J gene TRBJ2-1; 11 bases align to TRBD2. V was pared by 4 bases and J by 7 bases, with 9 bases of the junction left unmatched. The CDR3 is 16 amino acids. Germline V CDR1 and CDR2: SGHTA, FQGNSA. CDR3 residues: CASSSAGLAGRNEQFF. The CDR3 DNA follows: TGTGCCAGCAGCTCGGCCGGACTAGCGGGTAGGAATGAGCAGTTCTTC.

The gene calls are TRBV4-2 and TRBJ1-2, with D possibly being TRBD1 (5 bases). The ends were cut back, 0 bases at V and 7 bases at J, with 15 bases in the middle. Germline V lookup: CDR1 LGHNA, CDR2 YNFKEQ. CDR3 length: 15 amino acids. CDR3 loop: CASSQEVRGLRGYTF. The CDR3 nucleotides are TGTGCCAGCAGCCAAGAAGTGCGGGGGTTGCGTGGCTACACCTTC.